This is a list of T cell receptor beta chains from one sample in a study of T-cell reconstitution after alpha-beta-depleted transplantation in children. Each CDR3 protein gets one entry after TCRdb re-called the PCR reads with MiXCR. This sample has 190,000 or so distinct CDR3 sequences, with around 6.8% found just once. The material was PBMCs from the stem cell graft donor, obtained from the stem cell graft. These receptors originate from a human donor who donated a stem cell graft to a child with Wiskott-Aldrich syndrome. Both conserved end residues are part of each CDR3. A D gene is named only where the DNA matches it firmly.

.,TRBV6-5,CASSYMRGQETQYF
.,TRBV11-3,CASSPLASSYNEQFF
TRBD1,TRBV5-1,CASRDGTGFNEQYF
TRBD1,TRBV24-1,CATSKGQGSSPLHF
TRBD2,TRBV20-1,CCARDSGQRGPFEQYF
TRBD2,TRBV5-1,CASSLGLAGVGVGNEQFF
TRBD2,TRBV29-1,CSARTSGSSYEQYF
.,TRBV5-1,CASSLELWNTEAFF
TRBD1,TRBV10-3,CAISESFGDRGLQLAF
TRBD1,TRBV12-3/TRBV12-4,CASSREQGAKGYTF
.,TRBV19,CASKSKLDSYEQYF
TRBD1,TRBV7-6,CASSLRTGGTNTGELFF
.,TRBV5-1,CASSLYLFLPSGSGNTIYF
.,TRBV4-2,CASSHGRGGDGELFF
TRBD1,TRBV7-9,CASSRWDRVDYEQYF
TRBD2,TRBV20-1,CSARPSGRGLQETQYF
.,TRBV20-1,CRVPRSRGTEAFF
TRBD2,TRBV4-1,CASSRGLAELTDTQYF
.,TRBV7-2,CASSLANLGGSPLHF
.,TRBV7-2,CASSLARLFLWYGYTF
TRBD2,TRBV20-1,CSATRLAGGPREQFF
TRBD1,TRBV30,CAWSPTGSTNEKLFF
.,TRBV29-1,CSVVRPGSNYGYTF
.,TRBV4-1,CASSQGLRRTNTEAFF
TRBD2,TRBV29-1,CSVAGTSGGLDTQYF
TRBD1,TRBV5-1,CASSSPGQPNTEAFF
.,TRBV6-5,CASSYSSSSYEQYF
TRBD1,TRBV4-3,CASSHGGPGTGEETQYF
TRBD1,TRBV6-2/TRBV6-3,CASSYWFGTVDTEAFF
TRBD2,TRBV20-1,CSARDRDGRAGVTQYF
.,TRBV12-3/TRBV12-4,CASSFRQSGLLFF
TRBD2,TRBV20-1,CSAILAGLSYQETQYF
TRBD2,TRBV29-1,CSAISGSESPGGTQYF
TRBD1,TRBV29-1,CSVDGQGAYEQYF
TRBD1,TRBV4-2,CASSQSGTGLKEETQYF
TRBD1,TRBV6-2/TRBV6-3,CASLRTGGYSPLHF
TRBD1,TRBV7-2,CASSRQGNTEAFF
.,TRBV5-1,CASSLMRTPSTDTQYF
TRBD1,TRBV18,CASEHGQGAYEQFF
.,TRBV3-1,CASSQGGVVVF
.,TRBV7-8,CASSLEAGRHSPLHF
TRBD1,TRBV10-3,CAISEAGQGATDTQYF
TRBD2,TRBV7-8,CASSWGREGTEQFF
TRBD1,TRBV5-1,CASSLTADRGPGEQFF
.,TRBV27,CASSSSSPGANTEAFF
TRBD1,TRBV5-1,CASSLQGAQETQYF
.,TRBV30,CAWSVRSWGETQYF
.,TRBV3-1,CASSQVAADQPQHF
.,TRBV6-1,CASSRSFLGGTDTQYF
.,TRBV20-1,CSATGLGNYGYTF